Below, 8 T cell receptor beta chains from the same sample are listed, as sequenced in a study of OX40 agonist ivuxolimab in advanced cancers. Repertoires were generated with immunoSEQ multiplex PCR, while TCRdb's copy carries only in-frame clones and drops some. Here the sample spans around 14,000 clones, 70% to 75% being singletons. The sample consisted of CD4+ or CD8+ T cells sorted from blood, taken in a trial of the OX40 agonist ivuxolimab. These receptors were collected from an adult with an advanced solid tumor such as melanoma, head and neck, liver or kidney cancer.

This clone showed up just once. This sequence joins TRBV19 and TRBJ1-5, with 7 bases fitting TRBD1. The V gene's germline CDR1 is LNHDA and CDR2 SQIVND (reference sequence). V was pared by 5 bases and J by 0 bases, with 4 bases of the junction left unmatched. This CDR3 has 15 residues. The CDR3, as DNA: TGTGCCAGTAGTGGGACAGCTTATAGCAATCAGCCCCAGCATTTT. It yields the protein CASSGTAYSNQPQHF.

V and J are TRBV6-5 and TRBJ1-3, with a tentative D call TRBD1 (6 bases). The CDR3 has 14 amino acids. Germline loops: CDR1 MNHEY, CDR2 SVGAGI. V lost 0 bases and J 8 bases, leaving 11 bases between the germline ends. CDR3 sequence: CASSYSQGPDTIYF. CDR3 coding DNA: TGTGCCAGCAGTTACTCCCAGGGGCCAGACACCATATATTTT.

The chain links TRBV6-6 to TRBJ2-7; 8 nucleotides agree with TRBD2. This CDR3 is built from 16 residues. Per germline, CDR1 MNHNY and CDR2 SVGAGI (reference sequence). V gave up 5 bases and J gave up 5 bases; unmatched junction bases: 14. CDR3 DNA: TGTGCCAGCAGTGGCCGGGGGAGCGGGGGTGCCGACGAGCAGTACTTC. Amino acid sequence: CASSGRGSGGADEQYF.

The chain carries TRBV11-2 and TRBJ1-1; a weak D match, TRBD1 (5 bases). The CDR3 totals 13 residues. Germline V gives CDR1 SGHAT, CDR2 FQNNGV. V was clipped by 5 bases and J by 5 bases, with 12 bases between them. CDR3 DNA sequence: TGTGCCAGCAGCCTTGGCGCAGGGACTGAAGCTTTCTTT. As protein: CASSLGAGTEAFF.

The gene calls are TRBV6-5 and TRBJ2-1, with D tentatively TRBD2 (6 bases). Germline CDR1 MNHEY, CDR2 SVGAGI. The CDR3 loop spans 13 amino acids. V lost 8 bases, J lost 8 bases, and 16 bases lay in between. CDR3 residues: CASGTLASHEQFF. The CDR3 coding sequence is TGTGCCAGCGGTACTCTAGCGTCCCATGAGCAGTTCTTC.

This chain uses TRBV19 with TRBJ2-1; 8 bases are shared with TRBD2. From germline, CDR1 is LNHDA and CDR2 SQIVND (reference sequence). The CDR3 runs 15 residues. J was trimmed by 2 bases and V by 3 bases; bases with no gene match: 3. The CDR3 loop reads CASSITSGPYNEQFF. In nucleotides, the CDR3 is TGTGCCAGTAGTATCACTAGCGGTCCCTACAATGAGCAGTTCTTC.

This clone occurred once. This chain uses TRBV6-1 with TRBJ1-1; D is uncertain. V was cut by 6 bases and J by 9 bases, with 23 bases left in between. CDR1 is MNHNS, CDR2 SASEGT, per germline. CDR3 length equals 15 residues. CDR3 region: CASRATPGGKSKAFF. The CDR3 nucleotides are TGTGCCAGCAGAGCTACGCCCGGTGGGAAAAGTAAAGCTTTCTTT.

The gene calls are TRBV27 and TRBJ2-2; D gene uncertain. Germline CDR1 and CDR2: MNHEY and SMNVEV (reference sequence). The CDR3 consists of 17 residues. Deletions cut 2 bases from V and 6 bases from J, with 19 bases between. This CDR3 reads CASSLAPITAKPGELFF. CDR3 coding DNA: TGTGCCAGCAGTTTAGCCCCTATCACGGCGAAACCCGGGGAGCTGTTTTTT.